What follows are 8 T cell receptor beta chains derived from one specimen sequenced in a study of blood T cell repertoires in COVID-19. Clones were read by immunoSEQ multiplex PCR, and TCRdb kept only the in-frame ones, dropping some. The sample holds about 270,000 clones, over 75% seen once. The sample taken for sequencing was PBMCs or T cells enriched from blood (not recorded which). The receptors originated from a woman in her forties or fifties with acute COVID-19.

This clone was counted a single time. The chain uses TRBV6-2 or TRBV6-3 and TRBJ2-7; perhaps TRBD1 as D (6 bases). Trimming took off 2 bases at V and 3 bases at J, with 14 bases between the two ends. The CDR3 length is 15 residues. Germline assignment: CDR1 MNHEY and CDR2 SVGEGT. CDR3 coding DNA: TGTGCCAGCAGTTACGTGGACAGTCATCGCTACGAGCAGTACTTC. This encodes CASSYVDSHRYEQYF.

This clone was seen many times. V and J are TRBV20-1 and TRBJ1-2; 8 nucleotides agree with TRBD1. J was trimmed by 8 bases and V by 3 bases; bases with no gene match: 8. Germline V gene data show CDR1 as DFQATT and CDR2 as SNEGSKA (reference sequence). This CDR3 region has 13 residues. This CDR3 is CSASGQGAGGYTF. CDR3 in DNA: TGCAGTGCTAGTGGGCAGGGGGCGGGAGGCTACACCTTC.

The chain is built from TRBV5-4 and TRBJ1-2; no clear D gene. The germline V gene encodes CDR1 SGHNT and CDR2 YYREEE (reference sequence). The CDR3 covers 13 residues. V gave up 4 bases and J gave up 4 bases, with 11 bases separating them. The CDR3 DNA is TGTGCCAGCAGCACCGGAACGGGCTATGGCTACACCTTC. Translating it yields CASSTGTGYGYTF.

The chain joins TRBV2 to TRBJ1-5; 7 positions agree with TRBD1. Germline V CDR1 and CDR2: SNHLY, FYNNEI. CDR3 size: 14 residues. V dropped 8 bases and J dropped 1; count of bases not matched to a gene: 5. The chain's CDR3 is CASVRGASNQPQHF. In nucleotides, the CDR3 is TGTGCCAGCGTCAGGGGGGCCAGCAATCAGCCCCAGCATTTT.

The chain joins TRBV3-1 (or the pseudogene TRBV3-2) to TRBJ1-2, with 8 bases matching TRBD1. Germline V gene data show CDR1 as LGHDT and CDR2 as YNNKEL (reference sequence). CDR3 length equals 15 residues. V shed 4 bases, J shed 4 bases, and the junction held 8 bases outside the gene matches. CDR3 amino acids: CASSPDRVPTYGYTF. The CDR3 DNA reads as TGTGCCAGCAGCCCGGACAGGGTACCCACCTATGGCTACACCTTC.

The chain joins TRBV4-3 to TRBJ1-5; the D gene is possibly TRBD1 (6 bases). Germline V lookup: CDR1 LGHNA, CDR2 YSLEER. The CDR3 consists of 16 residues. V shed 0 bases and J shed 6 bases, with 15 bases lying between them. CDR3 nucleotides: TGCGCCAGCAGCCAAGATTGGGGGGGGCTCGGTCAGCCCCAGCATTTT. Translating it yields CASSQDWGGLGQPQHF.

The chain links TRBV19 to TRBJ1-5, with 10 bases aligning to TRBD1. V trimming: 4 bases; J trimming: 2 bases; junction bases outside the gene matches: 2. Germline V CDR1 and CDR2: LNHDA, SQIVND (reference sequence). This CDR3 contains 15 residues. In DNA form, the CDR3 reads TGTGCCAGTAGTACAGGACAGGGGGGCAATCAGCCCCAGCATTTT. The encoded protein is CASSTGQGGNQPQHF. Full variable domain (remainder filled in from reference TRBV19 and TRBJ1-5): DGGITQSPKYLFRKEGQNVTLSCEQNLNHDAMYWYRQDPGQGLRLIYYSQIVNDFQKGDIAEGYSVSREKKESFPLTVTSAQKNPTAFYLCASSTGQGGNQPQHFGDGTRLSIL.

J is TRBJ1-1 and V is TRBV4-1; tentative D call: TRBD1 (5 bases). V dropped 0 bases and J dropped 7 bases, with 9 bases sitting between them. CDR1 is MGHRA, CDR2 YSYEKL, per germline. This CDR3 contains 13 residues. The CDR3 DNA sequence: TGCGCCAGCAGCCAAGAAAGGGGCCTTGAAGCTTTCTTT. Translating it yields CASSQERGLEAFF.